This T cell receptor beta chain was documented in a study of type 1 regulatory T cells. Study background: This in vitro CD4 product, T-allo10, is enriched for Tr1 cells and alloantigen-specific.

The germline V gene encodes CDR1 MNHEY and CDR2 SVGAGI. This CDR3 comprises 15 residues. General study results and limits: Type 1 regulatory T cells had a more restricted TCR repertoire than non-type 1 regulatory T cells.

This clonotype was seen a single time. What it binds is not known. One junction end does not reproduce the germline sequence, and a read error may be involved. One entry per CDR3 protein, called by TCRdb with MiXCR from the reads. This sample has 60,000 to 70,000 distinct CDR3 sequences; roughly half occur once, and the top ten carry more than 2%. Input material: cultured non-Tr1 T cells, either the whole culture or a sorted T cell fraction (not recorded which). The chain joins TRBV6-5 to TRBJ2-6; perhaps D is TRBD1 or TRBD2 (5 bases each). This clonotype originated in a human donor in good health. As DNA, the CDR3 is TGTGCCAGCAGTATGGGTTACTCTGGGGGCAACGTCCTGACTTTC. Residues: CASSMGYSGGNVLTF.